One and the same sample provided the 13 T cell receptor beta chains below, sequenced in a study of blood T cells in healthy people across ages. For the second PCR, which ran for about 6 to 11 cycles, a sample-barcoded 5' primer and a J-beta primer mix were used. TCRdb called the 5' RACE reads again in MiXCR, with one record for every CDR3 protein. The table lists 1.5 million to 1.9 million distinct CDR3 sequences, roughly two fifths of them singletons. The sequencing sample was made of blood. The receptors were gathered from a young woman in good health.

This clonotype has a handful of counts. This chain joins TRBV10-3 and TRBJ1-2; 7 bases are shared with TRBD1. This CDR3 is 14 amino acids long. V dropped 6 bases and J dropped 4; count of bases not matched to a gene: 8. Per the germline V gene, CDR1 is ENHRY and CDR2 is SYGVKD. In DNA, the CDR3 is TGTGCCATCAGACCAGACAGGGAAGTCTATGGCTACACCTTC. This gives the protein CAIRPDREVYGYTF.

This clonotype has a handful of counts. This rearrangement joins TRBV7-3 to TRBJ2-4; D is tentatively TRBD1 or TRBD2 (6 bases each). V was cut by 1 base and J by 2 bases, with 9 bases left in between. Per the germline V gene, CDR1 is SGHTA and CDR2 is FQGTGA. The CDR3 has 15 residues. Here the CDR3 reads CASSLIGGPKNIQYF. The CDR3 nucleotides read TGTGCCAGCAGCTTAATTGGGGGGCCCAAAAACATTCAGTACTTC.

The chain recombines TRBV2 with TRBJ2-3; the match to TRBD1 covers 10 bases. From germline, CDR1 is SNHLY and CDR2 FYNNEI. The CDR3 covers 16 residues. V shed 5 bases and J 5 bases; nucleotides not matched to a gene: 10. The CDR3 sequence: CASSPDRGRIGDTQYF. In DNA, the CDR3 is TGTGCCAGCAGTCCCGACAGGGGGCGGATTGGAGATACGCAGTATTTT.

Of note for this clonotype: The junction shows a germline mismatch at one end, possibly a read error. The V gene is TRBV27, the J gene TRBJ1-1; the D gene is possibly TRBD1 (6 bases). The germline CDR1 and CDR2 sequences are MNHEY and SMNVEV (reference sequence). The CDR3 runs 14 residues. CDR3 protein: CASSLLGGHTGAFF. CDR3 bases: TGTGCCAGCAGTTTATTGGGGGGACACACTGGAGCTTTCTTT.

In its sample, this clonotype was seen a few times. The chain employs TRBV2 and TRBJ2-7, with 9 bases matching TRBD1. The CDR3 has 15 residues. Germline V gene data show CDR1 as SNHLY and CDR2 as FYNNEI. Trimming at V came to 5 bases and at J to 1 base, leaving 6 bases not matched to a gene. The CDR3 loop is CASSPGTGKSYEQYF. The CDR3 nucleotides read TGTGCCAGCAGTCCCGGGACAGGGAAGTCCTACGAGCAGTACTTC.

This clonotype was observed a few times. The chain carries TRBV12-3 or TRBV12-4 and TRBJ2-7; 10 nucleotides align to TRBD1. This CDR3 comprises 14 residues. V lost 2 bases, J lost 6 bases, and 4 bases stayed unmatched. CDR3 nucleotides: TGTGCCAGCAGTTTACGACAGGGGGCTTTCGAGCAGTACTTC. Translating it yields CASSLRQGAFEQYF.

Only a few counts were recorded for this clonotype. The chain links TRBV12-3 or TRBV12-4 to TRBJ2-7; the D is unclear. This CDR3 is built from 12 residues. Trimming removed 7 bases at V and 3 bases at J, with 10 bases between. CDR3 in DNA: TGTGCCAGCACCCTAGACGGCTACGAGCAGTACTTC. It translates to CASTLDGYEQYF.

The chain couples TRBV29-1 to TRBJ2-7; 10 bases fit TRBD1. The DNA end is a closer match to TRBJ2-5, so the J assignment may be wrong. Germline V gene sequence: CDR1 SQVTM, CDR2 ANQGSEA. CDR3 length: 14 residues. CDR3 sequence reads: CSPGQGGSQETQYF. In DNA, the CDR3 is TGCAGCCCCGGACAGGGGGGGAGTCAAGAGACCCAGTACTTC.

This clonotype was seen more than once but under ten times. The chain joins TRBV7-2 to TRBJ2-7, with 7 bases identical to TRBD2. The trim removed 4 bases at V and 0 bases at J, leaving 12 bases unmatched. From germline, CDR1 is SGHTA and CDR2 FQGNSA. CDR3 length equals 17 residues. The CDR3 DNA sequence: TGTGCCAGCAGCTCCATTTCGGTTCAGCGGGACTCCTACGAGCAGTACTTC. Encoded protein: CASSSISVQRDSYEQYF.

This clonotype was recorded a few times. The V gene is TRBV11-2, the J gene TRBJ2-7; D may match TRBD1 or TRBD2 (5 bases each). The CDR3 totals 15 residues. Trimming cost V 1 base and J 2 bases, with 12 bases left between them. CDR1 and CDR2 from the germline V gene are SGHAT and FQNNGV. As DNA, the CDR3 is TGTGCCAGCAGCTTAGTCCGGGACGGCACCTACGAGCAGTACTTC. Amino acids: CASSLVRDGTYEQYF. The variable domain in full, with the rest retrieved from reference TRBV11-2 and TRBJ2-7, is EAGVAQSPRYKIIEKRQSVAFWCNPISGHATLYWYQQILGQGPKLLIQFQNNGVVDDSQLPKDRFSAERLKGVDSTLKIQPAKLEDSAVYLCASSLVRDGTYEQYFGPGTRLTVT.

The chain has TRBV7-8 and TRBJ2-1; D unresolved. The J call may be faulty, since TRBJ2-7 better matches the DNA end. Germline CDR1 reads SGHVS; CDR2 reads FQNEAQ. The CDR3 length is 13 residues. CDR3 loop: CASSTGRNNEQYF. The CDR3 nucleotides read TGTGCCAGCAGCACTGGACGGAACAATGAGCAGTACTTC.

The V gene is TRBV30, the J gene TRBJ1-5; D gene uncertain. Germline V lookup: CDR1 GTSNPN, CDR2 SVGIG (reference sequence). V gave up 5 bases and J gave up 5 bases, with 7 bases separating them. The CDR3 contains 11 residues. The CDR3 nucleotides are TGTGCCTGGTATGCGGATCAGCCCCAGCATTTT. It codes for CAWYADQPQHF.

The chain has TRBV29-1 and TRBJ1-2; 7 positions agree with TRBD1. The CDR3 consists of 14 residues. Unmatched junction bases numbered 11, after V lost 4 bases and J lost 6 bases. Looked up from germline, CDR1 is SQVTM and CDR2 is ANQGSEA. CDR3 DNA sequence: TGCAGCGTTGTCCGGGCAGGGGGGTTGGATGGCTACACCTTC. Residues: CSVVRAGGLDGYTF.